This T cell receptor beta chain was sequenced during a study of CD8 T cells in ankylosing spondylitis. Overall study results and limits: Significant enrichment of disease-linked clones was reportedly seen in matched ankylosing spondylitis synovial fluid.

This CDR3 has 11 amino acids. With 2 bases removed from V and 3 bases from J, the gap between germline ends came to 1 base. Germline CDR1 reads SGHRS; CDR2 reads YFSETQ. The authors made TCR beta libraries by quantitative 5'-RACE with molecular barcodes. TCRdb reprocessed the 5' RACE reads with MiXCR, giving one entry per CDR3 protein. Among about 100,000 distinct CDR3 sequences, about 8.3% were seen once, and the ten largest hold approximately 9.9%. This clonotype counts as medium-sized. No antigen is known for it. This chain uses TRBV5-1 with TRBJ2-3; no reliable D call. This receptor was identified in a male donor with ankylosing spondylitis or in good health (not recorded which). Sequencing input: blood, either unsorted or a sorted T cell fraction (not recorded which). This CDR3 reads CASSLTDTQYF. In DNA, the CDR3 is TGCGCCAGCAGCTTAACAGATACGCAGTATTTT.